Each of the 17 T cell receptor beta chains below was sequenced from the same sample in a study of blood T cell dynamics during melanoma immunotherapy. Method: immunoSEQ multiplex PCR; TCRdb's copy keeps in-frame clones and lacks some. This table holds 6,000 or so clones, 88% found once. The time point denotes: pre-treatment baseline. The sequences come from blood, collected from a patient treated with checkpoint blockade. The receptors stem from a human donor with melanoma.

Concerning this clone: Relative to the germline gene, one junction end is altered; a read error may explain this. The rearrangement links TRBV7-2 to TRBJ2-7, with 8 bases lining up with TRBD2. Germline-derived CDR1 and CDR2 are SGHTA and FQGNSA. The CDR3 covers 13 residues. The CDR3 DNA reads as TGTGCCAGCAGCTTAGCTCGCGCGACTAGCGCCCATTTC. As protein: CASSLARATSAHF. Variable domain in full (rest from reference TRBV7-2 and TRBJ2-7): GAGVSQSPSNKVTEKGKDVELRCDPISGHTALYWYRQSLGQGLEFLIYFQGNSAPDKSGLPSDRFSAERTGGSVSTLTIQRTQQEDSAVYLCASSLARATSAHFGPGTRLTVT.

This chain uses TRBV4-1 with TRBJ1-6; D remains ambiguous. The CDR3 loop spans 14 amino acids. V dropped 3 bases and J dropped 13 bases, with 16 bases sitting between them. Germline V gene data show CDR1 as MGHRA and CDR2 as YSYEKL. In nucleotides, the CDR3 is TGCGCCAGCAGCCAGGACCCTCCGGTACACCCCCTCCACTTT. It encodes CASSQDPPVHPLHF.

V usage is TRBV5-6 and J usage is TRBJ1-6, with unresolved D. Germline-derived CDR1 and CDR2 are SGHDT and YYEEEE. The V end was cut by 4 bases, the J end by 8 bases, with 19 bases between. The CDR3 spans 16 residues. CDR3 in DNA: TGTGCCAGCAGCCCAGCCCCGGGAGGAATCTATTCACCCCTCCACTTT. This gives the protein CASSPAPGGIYSPLHF.

The chain has TRBV19 and TRBJ1-2; no firm D call. This CDR3 is built from 14 residues. Germline V gene data show CDR1 as LNHDA and CDR2 as SQIVND (reference sequence). V was pared by 6 bases and J by 4 bases, with 15 bases between. The CDR3 is CASSKLPGGYGYTF. The CDR3 nucleotides are TGTGCCAGTAGCAAACTTCCGGGAGGCTATGGCTACACCTTC. Full variable domain (rest looked up from reference TRBV19 and TRBJ1-2): DGGITQSPKYLFRKEGQNVTLSCEQNLNHDAMYWYRQDPGQGLRLIYYSQIVNDFQKGDIAEGYSVSREKKESFPLTVTSAQKNPTAFYLCASSKLPGGYGYTFGSGTRLTVV.

The genes are TRBV7-2 and TRBJ2-3, with 14 positions matching TRBD2. CDR3 size: 16 residues. Germline CDR1 is SGHTA and CDR2 is FQGNSA. The ends lost 4 bases at V and 3 bases at J; junction bases unmatched: 3. CDR3 bases: TGTGCCAGCAGCTCTGGACTAGCGGGGGGTACAGATACGCAGTATTTT. Residues: CASSSGLAGGTDTQYF.

The CDR3 DNA is TGTGCCAGCAGCTTATTGACAGGGACGAACACTGAAGCTTTCTTT. It encodes CASSLLTGTNTEAFF. The genes are TRBV11-2 and TRBJ1-1, with 7 bases lining up with TRBD1. This CDR3 contains 15 residues. The germline gives CDR1 SGHAT, CDR2 FQNNGV. V dropped 2 bases and J dropped 1; count of bases not matched to a gene: 4.

The J gene is TRBJ2-7, the V gene TRBV2, with D possibly matching TRBD2 (5 bases). Germline-derived CDR1 and CDR2 are SNHLY and FYNNEI. This CDR3 spans 13 amino acids. V was cut by 6 bases and J by 0 bases, with 9 bases left in between. The CDR3: CASRDSSSYEQYF. DNA for the CDR3: TGTGCCAGCAGGGACTCCAGCTCCTACGAGCAGTACTTC.

This CDR3 reads CASSLQGTHNQAFF. CDR3 nucleotides: TGTGCCAGCAGCTTACAGGGGACTCACAATCAAGCTTTCTTT. The chain has TRBV7-2 and TRBJ1-1, with a possible D match to TRBD1 (6 bases). The germline gives CDR1 SGHTA, CDR2 FQGNSA. V lost 2 bases to trimming and J lost 9 bases, with 16 bases between them. CDR3 length equals 14 residues.

A few counts support this clone. The gene calls are TRBV6-6 and TRBJ1-2, with 8 nucleotides matching TRBD1. Germline CDR1 reads MNHNY; CDR2 reads SVGAGI (reference sequence). V shed 6 bases and J 6 bases; nucleotides not matched to a gene: 3. CDR3 length equals 12 residues. The CDR3 DNA reads TGTGCCAGCAGCCCGACAGGGGATGGCTACACCTTC. Protein: CASSPTGDGYTF.

The chain is built from TRBV7-9 and TRBJ2-2, with 9 bases lining up with TRBD2. The CDR3 length is 15 residues. Trimming cost V 5 bases and J 5 bases; bases outside gene matches: 6. Germline V lookup: CDR1 SEHNR, CDR2 FQNEAQ (reference sequence). Here the CDR3 DNA reads TGTGCCAGCAGCGCGGGGGGGCCTTGGACCGGGGAGCTGTTTTTT. It yields the protein CASSAGGPWTGELFF.

The rearrangement uses TRBV9 and TRBJ2-7; the D gene is possibly TRBD1 (6 bases). CDR3 length equals 15 residues. V was cut by 0 bases and J by 6 bases, with 16 bases left in between. Germline V gives CDR1 SGDLS, CDR2 YYNGEE. The CDR3 is CASSVAATGGFEQYF. For the CDR3, the DNA is TGTGCCAGCAGCGTAGCTGCGACAGGTGGTTTCGAGCAGTACTTC.

This rearrangement joins TRBV11-2 to TRBJ2-1, with 9 bases identical to TRBD2. Per the germline V gene, CDR1 is SGHAT and CDR2 is FQNNGV. The J segment lost 3 bases and the V segment lost 1 base, leaving 4 bases of the junction unmatched. The CDR3 spans 16 residues. The CDR3 nucleotides are TGTGCCAGCAGCTTAGGTCCTAGCGGGATCTACAATGAGCAGTTCTTC. The encoded protein is CASSLGPSGIYNEQFF.

The chain has TRBV19 and TRBJ2-2; D may be TRBD1 (5 bases). Germline CDR1 reads LNHDA; CDR2 reads SQIVND (reference sequence). V was shortened by 7 bases and J by 0 bases, with 9 bases between the two germline ends. The CDR3 loop spans 14 amino acids. CDR3 region: CASTQGSNTGELFF. CDR3 coding DNA: TGTGCCAGTACGCAGGGATCGAACACCGGGGAGCTGTTTTTT.

In the case of this clone: Relative to the germline gene, one junction end is altered; a read error may explain this. The genes are TRBV7-7 and TRBJ2-1; 7 nucleotides align to TRBD1. The germline V gene encodes CDR1 SSHAT and CDR2 FNYEAQ (reference sequence). This CDR3 is 15 amino acids long. The CDR3 DNA reads as TGTGCTAGCAGCCCCTTGGCAGGGGGATCCCACGAGCAGTTCTTC. Its protein is CASSPLAGGSHEQFF.

The V gene is TRBV11-2, the J gene TRBJ2-7; D ambiguous. V was pared by 7 bases and J by 7 bases, with 11 bases between. CDR1 is SGHAT, CDR2 FQNNGV, per germline. CDR3 length: 11 amino acids. CDR3: CASKNLREQYF. For the CDR3, the DNA is TGTGCCAGCAAAAACCTACGGGAGCAGTACTTC. The full variable domain, rest sourced from reference TRBV11-2 and TRBJ2-7, is EAGVAQSPRYKIIEKRQSVAFWCNPISGHATLYWYQQILGQGPKLLIQFQNNGVVDDSQLPKDRFSAERLKGVDSTLKIQPAKLEDSAVYLCASKNLREQYFGPGTRLTVT.

The chain is built from TRBV2 and TRBJ2-1; TRBD1 is a possible D gene (5 bases). Trimming pared 0 bases from V and 1 base from J, leaving 16 bases between. This CDR3 has 18 residues. CDR1 is SNHLY and CDR2 is FYNNEI in the germline V gene. CDR3 DNA sequence: TGTGCCAGCAGTGAAGCAGTAGGGGTAGGAGCGTCCTACAATGAGCAGTTCTTC. It specifies CASSEAVGVGASYNEQFF.

V gene TRBV6-5 combines with J gene TRBJ1-2; D is possibly TRBD1 (6 bases). This CDR3 has 14 amino acids. Germline V gene sequence: CDR1 MNHEY, CDR2 SVGAGI. The V end lost 5 bases, the J end lost 4 bases, and 14 bases lay between the germline ends. In DNA, the CDR3 is TGTGCCAGCAGTGCCTCCAGGGGAGGCTATGGCTACACCTTC. Its protein is CASSASRGGYGYTF.